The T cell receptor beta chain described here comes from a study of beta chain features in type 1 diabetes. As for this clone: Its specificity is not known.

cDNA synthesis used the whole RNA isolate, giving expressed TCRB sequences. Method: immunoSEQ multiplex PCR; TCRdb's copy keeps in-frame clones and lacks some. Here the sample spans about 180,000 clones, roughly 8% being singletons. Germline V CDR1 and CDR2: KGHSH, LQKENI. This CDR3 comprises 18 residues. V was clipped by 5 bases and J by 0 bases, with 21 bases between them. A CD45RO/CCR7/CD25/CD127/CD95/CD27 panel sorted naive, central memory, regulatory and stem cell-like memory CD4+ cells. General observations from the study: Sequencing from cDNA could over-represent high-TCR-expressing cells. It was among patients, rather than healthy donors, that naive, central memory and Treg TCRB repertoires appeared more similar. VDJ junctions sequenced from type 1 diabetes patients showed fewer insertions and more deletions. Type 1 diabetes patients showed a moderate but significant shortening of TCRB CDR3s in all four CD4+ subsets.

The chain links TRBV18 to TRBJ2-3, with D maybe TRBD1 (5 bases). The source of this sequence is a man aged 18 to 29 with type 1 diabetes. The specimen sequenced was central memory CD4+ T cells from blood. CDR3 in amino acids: CASSKLPLTASSTDTQYF. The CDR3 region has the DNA TGTGCCAGCTCAAAATTGCCGTTGACAGCCTCTAGCACAGATACGCAGTATTTT.